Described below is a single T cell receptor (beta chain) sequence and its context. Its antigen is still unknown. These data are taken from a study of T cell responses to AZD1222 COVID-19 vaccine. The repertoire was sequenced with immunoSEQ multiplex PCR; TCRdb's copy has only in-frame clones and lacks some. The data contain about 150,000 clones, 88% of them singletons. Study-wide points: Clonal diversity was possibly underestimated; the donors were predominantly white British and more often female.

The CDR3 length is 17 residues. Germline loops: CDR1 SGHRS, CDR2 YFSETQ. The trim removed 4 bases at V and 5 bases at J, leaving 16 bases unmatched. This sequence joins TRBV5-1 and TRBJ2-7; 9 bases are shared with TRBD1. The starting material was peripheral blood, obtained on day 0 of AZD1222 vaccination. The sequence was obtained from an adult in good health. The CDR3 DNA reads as TGCGCCAGCAGCCTTCCAAACCGGGACAGGGAATTCCACGAGCAGTACTTC. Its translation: CASSLPNRDREFHEQYF.